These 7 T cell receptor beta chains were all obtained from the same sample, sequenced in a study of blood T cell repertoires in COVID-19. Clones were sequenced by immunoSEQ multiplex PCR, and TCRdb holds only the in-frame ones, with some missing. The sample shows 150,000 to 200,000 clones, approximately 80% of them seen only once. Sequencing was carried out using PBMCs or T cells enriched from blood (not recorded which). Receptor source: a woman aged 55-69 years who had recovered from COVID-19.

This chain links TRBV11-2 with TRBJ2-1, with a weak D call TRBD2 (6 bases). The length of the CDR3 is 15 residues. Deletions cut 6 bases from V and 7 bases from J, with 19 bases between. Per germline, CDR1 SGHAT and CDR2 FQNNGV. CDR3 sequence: CASSLRSGEWNEQFF. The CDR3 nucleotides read TGTGCCAGCAGTTTACGATCGGGGGAATGGAATGAGCAGTTCTTC.

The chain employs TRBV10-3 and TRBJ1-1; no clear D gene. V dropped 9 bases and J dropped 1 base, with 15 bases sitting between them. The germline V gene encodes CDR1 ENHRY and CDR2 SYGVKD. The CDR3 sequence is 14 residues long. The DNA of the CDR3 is TGTGCCATTAGCCTGGACGGGAAGAACACTGAAGCTTTCTTT. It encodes CAISLDGKNTEAFF.

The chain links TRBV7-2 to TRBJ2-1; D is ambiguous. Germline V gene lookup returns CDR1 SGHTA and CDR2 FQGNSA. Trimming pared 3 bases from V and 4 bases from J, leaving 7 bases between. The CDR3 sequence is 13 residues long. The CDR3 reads CASSLRQYNEQFF. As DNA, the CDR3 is TGTGCCAGCAGCTTGCGCCAATACAATGAGCAGTTCTTC.

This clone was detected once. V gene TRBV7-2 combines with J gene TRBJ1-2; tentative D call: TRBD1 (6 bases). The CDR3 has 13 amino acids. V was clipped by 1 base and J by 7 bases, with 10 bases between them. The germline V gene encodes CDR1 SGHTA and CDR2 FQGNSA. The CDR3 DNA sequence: TGTGCCAGCAGCTTAGGACAGGCCCTTGGCTACACCTTC. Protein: CASSLGQALGYTF.

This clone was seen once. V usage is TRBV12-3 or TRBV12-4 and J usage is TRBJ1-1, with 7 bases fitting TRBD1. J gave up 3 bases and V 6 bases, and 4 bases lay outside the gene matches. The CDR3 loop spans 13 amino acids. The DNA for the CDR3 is TGTGCCAGCAGCCTACAGGGGTACACTGAAGCTTTCTTT. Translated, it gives CASSLQGYTEAFF.

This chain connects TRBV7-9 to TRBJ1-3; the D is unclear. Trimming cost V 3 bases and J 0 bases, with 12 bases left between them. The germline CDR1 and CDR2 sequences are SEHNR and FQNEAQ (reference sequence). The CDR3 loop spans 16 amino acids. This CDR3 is CASSLGSPVSGNTIYF. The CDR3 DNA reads TGTGCCAGCAGCTTGGGGAGCCCTGTCTCTGGAAACACCATATATTTT.

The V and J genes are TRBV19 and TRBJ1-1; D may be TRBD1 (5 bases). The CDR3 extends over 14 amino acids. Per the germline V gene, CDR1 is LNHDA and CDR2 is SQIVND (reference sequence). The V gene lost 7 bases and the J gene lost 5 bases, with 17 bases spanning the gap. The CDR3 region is CASTLWGGETEAFF. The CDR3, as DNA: TGTGCCAGTACCTTGTGGGGGGGTGAAACTGAAGCTTTCTTT.